This is a list of T cell receptor beta chains from one sample in a study of blood T cells in healthy people across ages. TCRdb itself ran the 5' RACE reads through MiXCR, one entry per CDR3 protein. This repertoire shows under 800,000 distinct CDR3 sequences, around 21% found once; its top ten account for roughly 3.7%. Sequencing input: blood. Receptors were obtained from a man aged 65-85 years in good health. Each CDR3 is given with its conserved first and last residue. Each record gives: J gene, D gene, V gene, clone size, CDR3 DNA, CDR3 protein. D genes are given only for firm matches. Rows may omit the clone size; those that give it use once, few, many or a size class.

J gene: TRBJ1-4; D gene: NA; V gene: TRBV7-2; clone size: few; CDR3 DNA: TGTGCCAGCAGCTACCTCTGGGGGGAAAAACTGTTTTTT; CDR3 protein: CASSYLWGEKLFF
J gene: TRBJ2-3; D gene: TRBD2; V gene: TRBV20-1; clone size: few; CDR3 DNA: TGCAGTGCTCCAGCGGGGTTGACAGATACGCAGTATTTT; CDR3 protein: CSAPAGLTDTQYF
J gene: TRBJ2-1; D gene: TRBD2; V gene: TRBV7-8; clone size: NA; CDR3 DNA: TGTGCCAGCACTCAACCCGGGACTAGAAGGGGCAATGAGCAGTTCTTC; CDR3 protein: CASTQPGTRRGNEQFF
J gene: TRBJ2-1; D gene: TRBD2; V gene: TRBV28; clone size: NA; CDR3 DNA: TGTGCCAGCAGTTCCCCTAGCGGGAGGTTACATTACAATGAGCAGTTCTTC; CDR3 protein: CASSSPSGRLHYNEQFF
J gene: TRBJ2-5; D gene: TRBD2; V gene: TRBV27; clone size: NA; CDR3 DNA: TGTGCCAGCAATTTAGTGGGAGGGCGTGAGACCCAGTACTTC; CDR3 protein: CASNLVGGRETQYF
J gene: TRBJ2-5; D gene: NA; V gene: TRBV10-3; clone size: many; CDR3 DNA: TGTGCCATCAGTCCAGGCACCGAAGAGACCCAGTACTTC; CDR3 protein: CAISPGTEETQYF
J gene: TRBJ2-1; D gene: NA; V gene: TRBV7-2; clone size: few; CDR3 DNA: TGTGCCAGCAGCGCCCGGACCCTCCAGTTCTTC; CDR3 protein: CASSARTLQFF
J gene: TRBJ1-1; D gene: NA; V gene: TRBV18; clone size: few; CDR3 DNA: TGCGCCAGCAGCCCGGACCGTTTGAACACTGAAGCTTTCTTT; CDR3 protein: CASSPDRLNTEAFF
J gene: TRBJ2-1; D gene: TRBD2; V gene: TRBV6-2/TRBV6-3; clone size: few; CDR3 DNA: TGTGCCAGCACTCGGGCGGCGGGAGATGGTGAGCAGTTCTTC; CDR3 protein: CASTRAAGDGEQFF
J gene: TRBJ2-1; D gene: TRBD2; V gene: TRBV6-1; clone size: few; CDR3 DNA: TGTGCCAGCAGATCCGGGACTAGCGGGAGCTCCTACAATGAGCAGCTCTTC; CDR3 protein: CASRSGTSGSSYNEQLF
J gene: TRBJ2-1; D gene: TRBD1; V gene: TRBV5-1; clone size: few; CDR3 DNA: TGCGCCAGCAGCTTGACGACCAGGGGGCCTGGGTACAATGAGCAGTTCTTC; CDR3 protein: CASSLTTRGPGYNEQFF
J gene: TRBJ2-1; D gene: TRBD1; V gene: TRBV7-3; clone size: once; CDR3 DNA: TGTGCCAGCAGCTCGGGGACAGTGTCCAATGAGCAGTTCTTC; CDR3 protein: CASSSGTVSNEQFF
J gene: TRBJ2-1; D gene: TRBD2; V gene: TRBV7-3; clone size: few; CDR3 DNA: TGTGCCAGCAGCCAAATCCGGACTAGGGACTACAATGAGCAGTTCTTC; CDR3 protein: CASSQIRTRDYNEQFF
J gene: TRBJ2-1; D gene: TRBD2; V gene: TRBV12-3/TRBV12-4; clone size: NA; CDR3 DNA: TGTGCCAGCAGCGAACTAGCGGGAGCACACAATGAGCAGTTCTTC; CDR3 protein: CASSELAGAHNEQFF
J gene: TRBJ2-1; D gene: NA; V gene: TRBV3-1; clone size: few; CDR3 DNA: TGTGCCAGCAGCTGGGACGGGGACGAGCAGTTCTTC; CDR3 protein: CASSWDGDEQFF
J gene: TRBJ2-3; D gene: TRBD2; V gene: TRBV7-8; clone size: NA; CDR3 DNA: TGTGCCAGCAGCCGCCCGACTAGCGGGGGCACAGATACGCAGTATTTT; CDR3 protein: CASSRPTSGGTDTQYF
J gene: TRBJ2-1; D gene: TRBD2; V gene: TRBV7-9; clone size: many; CDR3 DNA: TGTGCCCGCAGACCGGGGGATAGCGGGCTTGAGCAGTTCTTC; CDR3 protein: CARRPGDSGLEQFF
J gene: TRBJ2-7; D gene: TRBD1; V gene: TRBV25-1; clone size: NA; CDR3 DNA: TGTGCCAGCAGTGAGGGACAGGGGGGTTACTACGAGCAGTACTTC; CDR3 protein: CASSEGQGGYYEQYF
J gene: TRBJ2-3; D gene: NA; V gene: TRBV7-2; clone size: many; CDR3 DNA: TGTGCCAGCAGCTTAAGATCAGGGACGGGAGATACGCAGTATTTT; CDR3 protein: CASSLRSGTGDTQYF
J gene: TRBJ2-7; D gene: NA; V gene: TRBV21-1; clone size: few; CDR3 DNA: TGTGCCAGCAGCATCGGACGGGGACTAGCGGGGTCCTACGAGCAGTACTTC; CDR3 protein: CASSIGRGLAGSYEQYF
J gene: TRBJ2-2; D gene: NA; V gene: TRBV19; clone size: few; CDR3 DNA: TGTGCGGGCGGGTTTCGGACCGGGGAGCTGTTTTTT; CDR3 protein: CAGGFRTGELFF
J gene: TRBJ2-5; D gene: NA; V gene: TRBV6-1; clone size: NA; CDR3 DNA: TGTGCCAGCAGTGAAATGGCAGAACTAGAGACCCAGTACTTC; CDR3 protein: CASSEMAELETQYF
J gene: TRBJ1-5; D gene: TRBD1; V gene: TRBV19; clone size: NA; CDR3 DNA: TGTGCCAGTAGTAGGGACAGGGGACGTAATCAGCCCCAGCATTTT; CDR3 protein: CASSRDRGRNQPQHF
J gene: TRBJ2-3; D gene: NA; V gene: TRBV11-2; clone size: few; CDR3 DNA: TGTGCCAGCAGCGGAATAGGACCCCCAGGTACGCAGTATTTT; CDR3 protein: CASSGIGPPGTQYF
J gene: TRBJ2-7; D gene: NA; V gene: TRBV2; clone size: many; CDR3 DNA: TGTGCCAGCAGAGAACAGCCAGGGCCACCCTCCTACGAGCAGTACTTC; CDR3 protein: CASREQPGPPSYEQYF
J gene: TRBJ2-1; D gene: TRBD2; V gene: TRBV5-6; clone size: NA; CDR3 DNA: TGTGCCAGCAGCTTGGCGACTAGCGGGAGGAAGCGTTACAATGAGCAGTTCTTC; CDR3 protein: CASSLATSGRKRYNEQFF
J gene: TRBJ1-2; D gene: TRBD1; V gene: TRBV20-1; clone size: few; CDR3 DNA: TGCAGTGTTCCCGGGACAGGGAAAAGCTACACCTTC; CDR3 protein: CSVPGTGKSYTF
J gene: TRBJ2-3; D gene: TRBD2; V gene: TRBV15; clone size: few; CDR3 DNA: TGTGCCACCAGCGGTGGGACTAGTAGCACAGATACGCAGTATTTT; CDR3 protein: CATSGGTSSTDTQYF
J gene: TRBJ2-1; D gene: NA; V gene: TRBV5-1; clone size: many; CDR3 DNA: TGCGCCAGCAGCAGAGACGCGAACTCCTACAATGAGCAGTTCTTC; CDR3 protein: CASSRDANSYNEQFF
J gene: TRBJ1-1; D gene: NA; V gene: TRBV12-3/TRBV12-4; clone size: few; CDR3 DNA: TGTGCCAGCAGTTTAGAGTACATAGGGGCTTTCTTT; CDR3 protein: CASSLEYIGAFF